This T cell receptor (beta chain) was identified during a study of CD8+ T cells in alopecia areata. Extraction of RNA preceded its reverse transcription into cDNA, which served as the sequencing template. Using immunoSEQ multiplex PCR, the repertoire was profiled, and TCRdb retains in-frame clones only, with some absent. The sample includes roughly 130,000 clones, roughly three fifths of them seen just once. The ends were cut back, 2 bases at V and 5 bases at J, with 11 bases in the middle. Germline V gene data show CDR1 as SGDLS and CDR2 as YYNGEE. The CDR3 runs to 14 residues. The sequence was collected from a human donor with alopecia areata. The material sequenced was CD4+ T cells sorted from blood, taken at week 0. The V gene is TRBV9, the J gene TRBJ2-1; a weak D match, TRBD2 (6 bases). CDR3 sequence reads: CASSVRGNNNEQFF. The DNA of the CDR3 is TGTGCCAGCAGCGTTCGCGGGAACAACAATGAGCAGTTCTTC.